The count of the clone carrying this TCR beta chain is one. This specimen belongs to a study of T cell changes during pregnancy in multiple sclerosis. Libraries were prepared by immunoSEQ multiplex PCR; TCRdb keeps only in-frame clonotypes and omits some of them. The top ten hold approximately 0.97% of the sample, which has approximately 100,000 clones, 85% to 95% seen once. The sequence derives from a female donor with multiple sclerosis, enrolled in a pregnancy study. This material consisted of peripheral blood, taken before pregnancy.

The CDR3 is CAGPDRVFLIEQFF. The DNA for the CDR3 is TGTGCCGGACCGGACAGGGTGTTCTTGATTGAGCAGTTCTTC. This chain uses TRBV19 with TRBJ2-1; 8 bases line up with TRBD1. Germline CDR1 reads LNHDA; CDR2 reads SQIVND (reference sequence). This CDR3 contains 14 residues. J was trimmed by 9 bases and V by 11 bases; bases with no gene match: 15.